The 17 T cell receptor beta chains below were found in one sample sequenced in a study of T cell responses to AZD1222 COVID-19 vaccine. The data were produced by immunoSEQ multiplex PCR, yet TCRdb's version contains in-frame clones alone and is incomplete. The table shows about 120,000 clones, with approximately 89% occurring only once. The sequences come from peripheral blood, collected on day 0 of AZD1222 vaccination. The receptors were sampled from an adult in good health.

V usage is TRBV24-1 and J usage is TRBJ2-3; 8 bases map to TRBD2. The germline V gene encodes CDR1 KGHDR and CDR2 SFDVKD. V gave up 5 bases and J gave up 1 base; unmatched junction bases: 13. This CDR3 spans 18 amino acids. The CDR3 region is CATSAGRVSVTGTDTQYF. CDR3 DNA: TGTGCCACCAGTGCCGGGAGGGTTAGCGTCACCGGCACAGATACGCAGTATTTT.

V and J are TRBV27 and TRBJ1-4; 7 nucleotides match TRBD1. With 8 bases clipped from V and 0 bases from J, the junction kept 6 bases outside the gene matches. The CDR3 consists of 15 residues. Germline V CDR1 and CDR2: MNHEY, SMNVEV (reference sequence). The CDR3 nucleotides read TGTGCCAGCGGCCGGGACAGCTCAACTAATGAAAAACTGTTTTTT. It encodes CASGRDSSTNEKLFF.

This chain joins TRBV10-2 and TRBJ2-7; 8 bases are shared with TRBD1. Germline V CDR1 and CDR2: WSHSY, SAAADI. The junction had 10 bases not matched to a gene; V was cut back by 3 bases and J by 6 bases. This CDR3 spans 15 amino acids. CDR3 sequence: CASSEVGQGRGEQYF. For the CDR3, the DNA is TGCGCCAGCAGTGAAGTCGGACAGGGCCGAGGCGAGCAGTACTTC.

This chain links TRBV5-6 with TRBJ1-2; 7 bases map to TRBD1. V gave up 4 bases and J gave up 4 bases; unmatched junction bases: 7. The CDR3 length is 14 residues. From germline, CDR1 is SGHDT and CDR2 YYEEEE. The DNA of the CDR3 is TGTGCCAGCAGCCGAGGTGACAGGGCCTATGGCTACACCTTC. As protein: CASSRGDRAYGYTF.

The CDR3 protein is CASSSQGTANEKLFF. CDR3 nucleotide sequence: TGTGCCAGCAGTTCCCAGGGAACAGCTAATGAAAAACTGTTTTTT. The chain carries TRBV27 and TRBJ1-4; weak D call: TRBD1 (5 bases). Germline V CDR1 and CDR2: MNHEY, SMNVEV (reference sequence). Deletions cut 4 bases from V and 3 bases from J, with 12 bases between. The CDR3 contains 15 residues.

This clone has only one observation. V is TRBV6-5 and J is TRBJ2-7; 7 bases fit TRBD1. The CDR3 covers 12 residues. Germline values: CDR1 MNHEY, CDR2 SVGAGI. V shed 6 bases, J shed 12 bases, and the junction held 11 bases outside the gene matches. The CDR3 protein is CASRLGQSHPYF. CDR3 in DNA: TGTGCCAGCAGGTTGGGACAGTCACATCCGTACTTC.

The chain is built from TRBV5-1 and TRBJ2-7, with a possible D match to TRBD2 (5 bases). The CDR3 runs to 14 residues. The germline V gene has CDR1 SGHRS and CDR2 YFSETQ. Trimming left V 3 bases short and J 2 bases short, with 12 bases between. CDR3: CASSSAEGTYEQYF. The CDR3 nucleotides are TGCGCCAGCAGCTCCGCCGAGGGAACCTACGAGCAGTACTTC.

J is TRBJ1-2 and V is TRBV7-8; 9 bases are a match to TRBD1. CDR1 SGHVS and CDR2 FQNEAQ come from the germline V gene. The CDR3 has 14 amino acids. The V and J ends lost 5 bases and 5 bases, in that order; junction bases with no gene match: 6. The CDR3 bases are TGTGCCAGCAGCCCGGACAGGGGAGAATATGGCTACACCTTC. This translates into CASSPDRGEYGYTF.

V is TRBV28 and J is TRBJ2-7; 9 nucleotides match TRBD2. CDR3 length equals 15 residues. J lost 0 bases, V lost 4 bases, and 4 bases had no gene match. Germline V CDR1 and CDR2: MDHEN, SYDVKM. CDR3 in amino acids: CASSSPSGNSYEQYF. DNA for the CDR3: TGTGCCAGCAGTTCCCCTAGCGGGAACTCCTACGAGCAGTACTTC.

The rearrangement links TRBV5-1 to TRBJ2-3; D perhaps matches TRBD1 (6 bases). CDR1 is SGHRS, CDR2 YFSETQ, per germline. The V end was cut by 1 base, the J end by 5 bases, with 14 bases between. The CDR3 has 15 amino acids. The CDR3 DNA follows: TGCGCCAGCAGCTTGACAGGGCGGAGAGAAGATACGCAGTATTTT. It is translated as CASSLTGRREDTQYF.

V and J are TRBV7-8 and TRBJ2-3; 7 bases are shared with TRBD2. V gave up 1 base and J gave up 2 bases; unmatched junction bases: 6. Per germline, CDR1 SGHVS and CDR2 FQNEAQ. The CDR3 covers 16 residues. The CDR3 DNA is TGTGCCAGCAGCTTAGAGGAGCGGGGACTCACAGATACGCAGTATTTT. Translating gives CASSLEERGLTDTQYF.

CDR3 nucleotides: TGTGCCAGCAGTCCGGATCCTAACTATGGCTACACCTTC. Residues: CASSPDPNYGYTF. The chain recombines TRBV6-5 with TRBJ1-2, with no clear D. Looked up from germline, CDR1 is MNHEY and CDR2 is SVGAGI. V lost 5 bases and J 0 bases, leaving 7 bases between the germline ends. The CDR3 is 13 amino acids.

V usage is TRBV2 and J usage is TRBJ1-3; D not certain. This CDR3 is built from 11 residues. V dropped 8 bases and J dropped 4 bases, with 6 bases sitting between them. Germline CDR1 reads SNHLY; CDR2 reads FYNNEI. Here the CDR3 DNA reads TGTGCCAGCGGAGGCGGAAACACCATATATTTT. It is translated as CASGGGNTIYF.

V and J are TRBV19 and TRBJ2-3, with D possibly matching TRBD2 (7 bases). V shed 8 bases and J shed 3 bases, with 18 bases lying between them. The CDR3 consists of 15 residues. Germline CDR1 LNHDA, CDR2 SQIVND (reference sequence). In nucleotides, the CDR3 is TGTGCCAGTTCTGGCCCCGGGGGGCAAACAGATACGCAGTATTTT. Translated: CASSGPGGQTDTQYF.

This chain links TRBV29-1 with TRBJ2-3; tentative D call: TRBD1 (5 bases). Trimming cost V 7 bases and J 2 bases, with 22 bases left between them. This CDR3 has 16 amino acids. Looked up from germline, CDR1 is SQVTM and CDR2 is ANQGSEA. DNA for the CDR3: TGCAGCGCAATTCCGACAGAAGCTGGGGTCACAGATACGCAGTATTTT. It specifies CSAIPTEAGVTDTQYF.

This clone is a singleton in its sample. The chain employs TRBV7-6 and TRBJ2-5; perhaps D is TRBD1 or TRBD2 (5 bases each). V was trimmed by 2 bases and J by 4 bases, leaving 14 bases between them. Per germline, CDR1 SGHVS and CDR2 FNYEAQ. The CDR3 runs to 15 residues. The CDR3 nucleotides read TGTGCCAGCAGCTTAACCTGGGCGAGGGGAGAGACCCAGTACTTC. It encodes CASSLTWARGETQYF.

Here the CDR3 DNA reads TGCAGCGTTGGGGACACCCCTCGCGAGCAGTACTTC. Translating it yields CSVGDTPREQYF. This chain connects TRBV29-1 to TRBJ2-7; D is perhaps TRBD1 (6 bases). Germline V gives CDR1 SQVTM, CDR2 ANQGSEA. This CDR3 contains 12 residues. V shed 4 bases and J shed 6 bases, with 13 bases lying between them.